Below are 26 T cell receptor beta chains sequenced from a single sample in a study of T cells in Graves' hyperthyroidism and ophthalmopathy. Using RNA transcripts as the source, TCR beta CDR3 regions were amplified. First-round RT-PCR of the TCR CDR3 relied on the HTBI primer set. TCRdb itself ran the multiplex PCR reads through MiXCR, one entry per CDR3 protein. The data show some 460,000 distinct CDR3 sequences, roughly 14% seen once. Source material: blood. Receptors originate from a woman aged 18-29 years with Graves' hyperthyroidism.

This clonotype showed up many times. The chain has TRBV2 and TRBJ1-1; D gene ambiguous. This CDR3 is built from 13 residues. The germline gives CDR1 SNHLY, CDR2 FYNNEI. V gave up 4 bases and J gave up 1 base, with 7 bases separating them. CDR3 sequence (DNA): TGTGCCAGCAGTGTTCGGCAGAACACTGAAGCTTTCTTT. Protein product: CASSVRQNTEAFF.

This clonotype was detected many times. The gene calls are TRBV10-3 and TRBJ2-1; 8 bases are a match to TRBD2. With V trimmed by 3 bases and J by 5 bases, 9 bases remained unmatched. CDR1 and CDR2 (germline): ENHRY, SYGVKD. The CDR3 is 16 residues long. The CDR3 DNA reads TGTGCCATCAGTGATCGGGTAGCGGGGTCGCACAATGAGCAGTTCTTC. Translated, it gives CAISDRVAGSHNEQFF.

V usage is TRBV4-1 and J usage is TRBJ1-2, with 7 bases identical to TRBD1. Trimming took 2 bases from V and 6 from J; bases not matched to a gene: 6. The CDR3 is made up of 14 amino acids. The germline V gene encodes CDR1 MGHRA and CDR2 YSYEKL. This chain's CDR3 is CASSQTPTGNGYTF. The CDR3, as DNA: TGCGCCAGCAGCCAAACCCCGACAGGGAATGGCTACACCTTC.

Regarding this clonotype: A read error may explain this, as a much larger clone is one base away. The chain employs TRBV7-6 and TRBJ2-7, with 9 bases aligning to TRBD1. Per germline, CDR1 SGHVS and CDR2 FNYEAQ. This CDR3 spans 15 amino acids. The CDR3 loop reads CASGLSGTGTHEQYF. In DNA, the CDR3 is TGTGCCAGCGGCTTATCAGGGACAGGGACCCACGAGCAGTACTTC. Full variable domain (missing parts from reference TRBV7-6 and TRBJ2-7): GAGVSQSPRYKVTKRGQDVALRCDPISGHVSLYWYRQALGQGPEFLTYFNYEAQQDKSGLPNDRFSAERPEGSISTLTIQRTEQRDSAMYRCASGLSGTGTHEQYFGPGTRLTVT.

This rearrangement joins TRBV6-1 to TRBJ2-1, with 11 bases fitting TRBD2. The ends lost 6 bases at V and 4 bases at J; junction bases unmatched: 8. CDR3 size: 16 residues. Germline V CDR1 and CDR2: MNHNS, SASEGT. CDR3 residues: CASRRTSGGVYNEQFF. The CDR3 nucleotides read TGTGCCAGCAGACGAACTAGCGGGGGAGTATACAATGAGCAGTTCTTC.

Here the CDR3 reads CASSEALRFNQPQHF. The CDR3, as DNA: TGTGCCAGCAGTGAAGCGTTACGGTTCAATCAGCCCCAGCATTTT. The chain employs TRBV6-1 and TRBJ1-5; D call uncertain. The CDR3 length is 15 residues. Germline V gene lookup returns CDR1 MNHNS and CDR2 SASEGT. Trimming left V 0 bases short and J 3 bases short, with 9 bases between.

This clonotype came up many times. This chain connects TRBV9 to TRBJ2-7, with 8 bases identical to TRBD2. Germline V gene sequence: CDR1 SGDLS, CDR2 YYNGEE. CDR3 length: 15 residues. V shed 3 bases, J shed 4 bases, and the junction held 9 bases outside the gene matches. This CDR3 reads CASSADAGTRYEQYF. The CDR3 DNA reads TGTGCCAGCAGCGCAGACGCCGGGACTAGATACGAGCAGTACTTC.

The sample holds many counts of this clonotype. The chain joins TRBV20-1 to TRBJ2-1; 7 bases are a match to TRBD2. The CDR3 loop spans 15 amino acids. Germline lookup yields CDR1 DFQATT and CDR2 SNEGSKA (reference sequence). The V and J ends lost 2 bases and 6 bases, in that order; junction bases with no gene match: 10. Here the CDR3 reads CSARNSSGLSNEQFF. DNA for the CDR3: TGCAGTGCTAGAAATTCTAGCGGTCTCTCCAATGAGCAGTTCTTC.

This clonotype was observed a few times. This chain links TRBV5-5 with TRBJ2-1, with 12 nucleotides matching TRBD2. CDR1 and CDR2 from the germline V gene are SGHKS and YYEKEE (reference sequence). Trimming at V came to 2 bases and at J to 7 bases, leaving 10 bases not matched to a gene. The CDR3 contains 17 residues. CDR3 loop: CASSFLMTSGSVNEQFF. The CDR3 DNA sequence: TGTGCCAGCAGCTTCCTAATGACTAGCGGGAGTGTAAATGAGCAGTTCTTC.

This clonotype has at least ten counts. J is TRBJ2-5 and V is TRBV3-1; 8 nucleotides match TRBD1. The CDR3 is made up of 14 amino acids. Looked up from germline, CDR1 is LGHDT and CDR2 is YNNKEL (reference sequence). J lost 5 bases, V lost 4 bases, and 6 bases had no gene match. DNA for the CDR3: TGTGCCAGCAGCCGCGGACAGGGTTCGGAGACCCAGTACTTC. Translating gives CASSRGQGSETQYF.

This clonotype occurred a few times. CDR3 in DNA: TGTGCCAGCACCCCAGGGACTAGCGGGAGGGGGGAGCTGTTTTTT. Its translation: CASTPGTSGRGELFF. The chain carries TRBV6-1 and TRBJ2-2; 15 nucleotides line up with TRBD2. Germline assignment: CDR1 MNHNS and CDR2 SASEGT. This CDR3 spans 15 amino acids. Trimming at V came to 7 bases and at J to 8 bases, leaving 5 bases not matched to a gene.

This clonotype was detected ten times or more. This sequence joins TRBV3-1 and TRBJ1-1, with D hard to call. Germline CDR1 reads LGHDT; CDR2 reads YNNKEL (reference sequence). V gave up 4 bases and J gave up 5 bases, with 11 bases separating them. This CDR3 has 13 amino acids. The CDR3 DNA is TGTGCCAGCAGCCCTCAACACGCAACTGAAGCTTTCTTT. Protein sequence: CASSPQHATEAFF.

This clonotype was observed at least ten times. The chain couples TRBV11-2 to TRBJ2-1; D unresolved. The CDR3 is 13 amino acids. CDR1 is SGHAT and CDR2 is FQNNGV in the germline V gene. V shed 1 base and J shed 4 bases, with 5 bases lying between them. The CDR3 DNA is TGTGCCAGCAGCTTAGTACAGTACAATGAGCAGTTCTTC. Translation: CASSLVQYNEQFF.

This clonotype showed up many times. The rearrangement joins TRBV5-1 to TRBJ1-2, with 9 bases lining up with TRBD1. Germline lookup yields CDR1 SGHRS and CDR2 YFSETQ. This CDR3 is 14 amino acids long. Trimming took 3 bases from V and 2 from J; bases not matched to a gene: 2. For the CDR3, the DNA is TGCGCCAGCAGCTGGGGACAGGGAAACTATGGCTACACCTTC. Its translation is CASSWGQGNYGYTF.

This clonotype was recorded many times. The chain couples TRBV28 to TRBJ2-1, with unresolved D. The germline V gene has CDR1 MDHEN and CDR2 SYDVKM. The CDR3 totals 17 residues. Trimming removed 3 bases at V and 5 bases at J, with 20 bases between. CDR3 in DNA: TGTGCCAGCAGTTTTCCCGTTCCGGGCCTAGGCGACAATGAGCAGTTCTTC. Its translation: CASSFPVPGLGDNEQFF.

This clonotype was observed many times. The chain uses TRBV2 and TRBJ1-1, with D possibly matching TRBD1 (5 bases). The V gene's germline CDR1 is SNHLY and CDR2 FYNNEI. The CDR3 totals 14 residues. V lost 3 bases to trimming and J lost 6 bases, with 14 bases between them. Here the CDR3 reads CASSDSGTGAEAFF. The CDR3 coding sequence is TGTGCCAGCAGTGATTCGGGGACTGGCGCTGAAGCTTTCTTT. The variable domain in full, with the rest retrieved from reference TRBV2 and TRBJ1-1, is EPEVTQTPSHQVTQMGQEVILRCVPISNHLYFYWYRQILGQKVEFLVSFYNNEISEKSEIFDDQFSVERPDGSNFTLKIRSTKLEDSAMYFCASSDSGTGAEAFFGQGTRLTVV.

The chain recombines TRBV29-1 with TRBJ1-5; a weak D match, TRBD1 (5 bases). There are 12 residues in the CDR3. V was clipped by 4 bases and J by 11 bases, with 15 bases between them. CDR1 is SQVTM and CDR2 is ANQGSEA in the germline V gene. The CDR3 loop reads CSVGGDSRTQHF. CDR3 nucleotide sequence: TGCAGCGTTGGGGGCGACTCCCGGACCCAGCATTTT.

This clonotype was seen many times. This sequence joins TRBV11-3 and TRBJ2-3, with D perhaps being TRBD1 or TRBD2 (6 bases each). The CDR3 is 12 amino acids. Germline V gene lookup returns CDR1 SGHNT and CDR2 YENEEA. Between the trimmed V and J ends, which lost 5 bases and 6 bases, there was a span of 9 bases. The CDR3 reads CASSEGGDTQYF. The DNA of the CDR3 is TGTGCCAGCAGCGAAGGGGGGGATACGCAGTATTTT.

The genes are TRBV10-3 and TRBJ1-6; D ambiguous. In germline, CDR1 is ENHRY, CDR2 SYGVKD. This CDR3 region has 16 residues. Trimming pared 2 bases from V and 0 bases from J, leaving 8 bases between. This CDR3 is CAISEARGSYNSPLHF. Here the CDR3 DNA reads TGTGCCATCAGTGAGGCCCGAGGCTCCTATAATTCACCCCTCCACTTT.

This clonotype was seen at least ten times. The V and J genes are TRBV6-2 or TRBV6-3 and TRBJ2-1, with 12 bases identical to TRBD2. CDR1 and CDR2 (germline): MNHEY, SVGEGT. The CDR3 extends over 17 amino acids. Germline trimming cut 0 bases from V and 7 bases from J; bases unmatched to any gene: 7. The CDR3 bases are TGTGCCAGCAGTTACTCGATACTAGCGGGGGGCCCTAATGAGCAGTTCTTC. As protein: CASSYSILAGGPNEQFF.

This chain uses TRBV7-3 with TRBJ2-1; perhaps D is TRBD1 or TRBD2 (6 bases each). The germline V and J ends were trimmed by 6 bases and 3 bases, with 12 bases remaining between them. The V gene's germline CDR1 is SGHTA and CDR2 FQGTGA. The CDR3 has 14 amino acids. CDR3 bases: TGTGCCAGCAGTGGGGGGCGGTTCTACAATGAGCAGTTCTTC. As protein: CASSGGRFYNEQFF.

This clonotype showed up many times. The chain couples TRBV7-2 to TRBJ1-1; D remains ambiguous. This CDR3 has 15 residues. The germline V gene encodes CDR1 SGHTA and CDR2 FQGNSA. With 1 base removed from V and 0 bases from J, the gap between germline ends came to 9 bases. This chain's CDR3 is CASSLVVAVNTEAFF. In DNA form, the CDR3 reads TGTGCCAGCAGCTTAGTAGTTGCGGTGAACACTGAAGCTTTCTTT.

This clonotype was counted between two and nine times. CDR3 in DNA: TGCGCCAGCAGCGTCGAAGGAAATGAGCAGTTCTTC. This codes for CASSVEGNEQFF. The J gene is TRBJ2-1, the V gene TRBV5-1, with unresolved D. The CDR3 runs to 12 residues. Germline V lookup: CDR1 SGHRS, CDR2 YFSETQ. Trimming removed 4 bases at V and 7 bases at J, with 9 bases between.

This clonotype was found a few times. CDR3 DNA: TGTGCCAGCAGTTACTCAATCCCAGGACCGGGCCACACCGGGGAGCTGTTTTTT. The encoded protein is CASSYSIPGPGHTGELFF. The V and J genes are TRBV6-2 or TRBV6-3 and TRBJ2-2; D remains unclear. V lost 0 bases and J lost 3, with 17 bases in between. The CDR3 loop spans 18 amino acids. Germline CDR1 reads MNHEY; CDR2 reads SVGEGT.

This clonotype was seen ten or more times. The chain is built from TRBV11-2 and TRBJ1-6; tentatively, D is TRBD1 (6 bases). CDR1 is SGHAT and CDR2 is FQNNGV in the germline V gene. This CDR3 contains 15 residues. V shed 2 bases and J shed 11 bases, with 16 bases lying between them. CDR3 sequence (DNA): TGTGCCAGCAGCTTATTGGACAGCGAGGCAACACCCCTCCACTTT. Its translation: CASSLLDSEATPLHF.

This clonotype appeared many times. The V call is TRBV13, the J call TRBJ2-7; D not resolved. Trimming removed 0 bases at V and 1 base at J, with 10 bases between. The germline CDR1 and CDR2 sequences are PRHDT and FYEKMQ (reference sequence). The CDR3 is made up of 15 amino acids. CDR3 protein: CASSLGAPRSYEQYF. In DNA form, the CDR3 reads TGTGCCAGCAGCTTAGGGGCGCCTAGGTCCTACGAGCAGTACTTC.